Below are 29 T cell receptor beta chains sequenced from a single sample in a study of cytomegalovirus exposure and HLA in healthy donors. Using immunoSEQ multiplex PCR, the repertoire was profiled, and TCRdb retains in-frame clones only, with some absent. This table has 120,000 or so clones, approximately 89% appearing once. What was sequenced was PBMCs. These TCRs come from a woman between 18 and 30 years old in good health and CMV-seronegative.

The CDR3 sequence: CASSLASIGVYEQYF. The CDR3 DNA reads as TGTGCCAGCAGCTTAGCGTCGATAGGAGTCTACGAGCAGTACTTC. This sequence joins TRBV7-2 and TRBJ2-7; the D is unclear. The CDR3 contains 15 residues. Germline V gene lookup returns CDR1 SGHTA and CDR2 FQGNSA. Trimming took off 0 bases at V and 3 bases at J, with 12 bases between the two ends. Drawing the rest from reference TRBV7-2 and TRBJ2-7, the complete variable domain is GAGVSQSPSNKVTEKGKDVELRCDPISGHTALYWYRQSLGQGLEFLIYFQGNSAPDKSGLPSDRFSAERTGGSVSTLTIQRTQQEDSAVYLCASSLASIGVYEQYFGPGTRLTVT.

V gene TRBV5-6 combines with J gene TRBJ1-2; maybe TRBD1 (5 bases). V was clipped by 6 bases and J by 4 bases, with 19 bases between them. This CDR3 has 15 amino acids. Per the germline V gene, CDR1 is SGHDT and CDR2 is YYEEEE. CDR3 DNA sequence: TGTGCCAGCATTCTGCGGGGGACGGATATCTATGGCTACACCTTC. Protein: CASILRGTDIYGYTF.

The chain has TRBV18 and TRBJ1-5; D is unresolved. Looked up from germline, CDR1 is KGHSH and CDR2 is LQKENI. The CDR3 runs to 17 residues. The V and J ends lost 5 bases and 0 bases respectively, with 17 bases between them. The chain's CDR3 is CASSTKIVRDSNQPQHF. CDR3 coding DNA: TGTGCCAGCTCAACTAAAATCGTTCGGGATAGCAATCAGCCCCAGCATTTT.

The genes are TRBV5-8 and TRBJ1-4; no reliable D call. The CDR3 consists of 16 residues. Germline-derived CDR1 and CDR2 are SGHTS and YDEGEE. V was shortened by 3 bases and J by 8 bases, with 20 bases between the two germline ends. CDR3 protein: CASSSPLITRKEKLFF. The DNA of the CDR3 is TGTGCCAGCAGCTCGCCCTTAATTACTAGAAAAGAAAAACTGTTTTTT.

This clone came up many times. The CDR3 loop reads CASMTSGSRYEQYF. The CDR3 DNA reads TGTGCCAGCATGACTAGCGGGAGCAGGTACGAGCAGTACTTC. The gene calls are TRBV2 and TRBJ2-7; the match to TRBD2 covers 12 bases. The CDR3 loop spans 14 amino acids. Germline V lookup: CDR1 SNHLY, CDR2 FYNNEI. V lost 7 bases, J lost 4 bases, and 5 bases stayed unmatched.

This clone was seen a single time. The chain is built from TRBV6-1 and TRBJ2-7; perhaps TRBD1 as D (5 bases). With 3 bases removed from V and 7 bases from J, the gap between germline ends came to 13 bases. CDR3 length: 13 residues. Per the germline V gene, CDR1 is MNHNS and CDR2 is SASEGT. CDR3 DNA sequence: TGTGCCAGCAGTGATCAGGGCCTCATGGAGCAGTACTTC. Translation gives CASSDQGLMEQYF.

The chain recombines TRBV4-1 with TRBJ1-4; maybe TRBD1 (6 bases). The CDR3 length is 16 residues. Trimming shortened V by 1 base and J by 4 bases, and 13 bases separated the two germline ends. Germline assignment: CDR1 MGHRA and CDR2 YSYEKL. CDR3 region: CASSQGYRAGNEKLFF. Here the CDR3 DNA reads TGCGCCAGCAGCCAAGGTTACAGGGCTGGTAATGAAAAACTGTTTTTT.

The gene calls are TRBV28 and TRBJ2-7, with 10 bases aligning to TRBD2. Trimming cost V 5 bases and J 3 bases; bases outside gene matches: 13. This CDR3 region has 17 residues. In germline, CDR1 is MDHEN, CDR2 SYDVKM. CDR3 sequence reads: CASSPEGPGLAIYEQYF. The CDR3 DNA sequence: TGTGCCAGCAGTCCCGAGGGGCCGGGACTAGCGATCTACGAGCAGTACTTC.

The chain has TRBV7-9 and TRBJ2-2, with TRBD1 as a possible D gene (6 bases). The CDR3 runs 15 residues. Deletions cut 7 bases from V and 3 bases from J, with 15 bases between. CDR1 and CDR2 from the germline V gene are SEHNR and FQNEAQ (reference sequence). The CDR3 is CASTNYAGDTGELFF. The CDR3 region has the DNA TGTGCCAGCACCAATTATGCAGGGGACACCGGGGAGCTGTTTTTT.

The rearrangement uses TRBV27 and TRBJ2-1; 7 bases are a match to TRBD2. Losses at the gene ends were 5 bases for V and 3 bases for J; bases not matched to a gene: 10. Germline CDR1 and CDR2: MNHEY and SMNVEV (reference sequence). The CDR3 has 16 residues. The CDR3 DNA is TGTGCCAGCAGTCCCCTTTCTAGCGGCCACTACAATGAGCAGTTCTTC. It is translated as CASSPLSSGHYNEQFF.

The chain links TRBV5-1 to TRBJ2-7; 8 nucleotides align to TRBD1. This CDR3 region has 16 residues. V shed 6 bases and J 4 bases; nucleotides not matched to a gene: 15. Germline V gene sequence: CDR1 SGHRS, CDR2 YFSETQ. The CDR3 sequence is CASTSGDGTGTYEQYF. The CDR3 DNA is TGCGCCAGCACCTCGGGGGATGGGACAGGAACTTACGAGCAGTACTTC. The whole variable domain, filled in from reference TRBV5-1 and TRBJ2-7, reads KAGVTQTPRYLIKTRGQQVTLSCSPISGHRSVSWYQQTPGQGLQFLFEYFSETQRNKGNFPGRFSGRQFSNSRSEMNVSTLELGDSALYLCASTSGDGTGTYEQYFGPGTRLTVT.

The chain employs TRBV29-1 and TRBJ1-2, with D perhaps matching TRBD1 (6 bases). V gave up 1 base and J gave up 7 bases, with 13 bases separating them. The CDR3 totals 13 residues. Germline-derived CDR1 and CDR2 are SQVTM and ANQGSEA. The CDR3 spells CSVEVKQGGGYTF. CDR3 in DNA: TGCAGCGTTGAAGTAAAACAGGGTGGTGGCTACACCTTC. Full variable domain (remainder filled in from reference TRBV29-1 and TRBJ1-2): SAVISQKPSRDICQRGTSLTIQCQVDSQVTMMFWYRQQPGQSLTLIATANQGSEATYESGFVIDKFPISRPNLTFSTLTVSNMSPEDSSIYLCSVEVKQGGGYTFGSGTRLTVV.

CDR3 region: CASSLTGPGAATGELFF. The DNA of the CDR3 is TGTGCCAGCAGCTTAACGGGTCCAGGGGCCGCCACCGGGGAGCTGTTTTTT. This sequence joins TRBV7-3 and TRBJ2-2; TRBD1 is a possible D gene (6 bases). The CDR3 runs 17 residues. Germline V gene data show CDR1 as SGHTA and CDR2 as FQGTGA. Trimming stripped 0 bases from V and 4 bases from J, with 15 bases between. Filled out from reference TRBV7-3 and TRBJ2-2, the complete variable domain reads GAGVSQTPSNKVTEKGKYVELRCDPISGHTALYWYRQSLGQGPEFLIYFQGTGAADDSGLPNDRFFAVRPEGSVSTLKIQRTERGDSAVYLCASSLTGPGAATGELFFGEGSRLTVL.

The chain is built from TRBV7-9 and TRBJ1-1; 8 nucleotides line up with TRBD1. The CDR3 has 15 amino acids. CDR1 and CDR2 from the germline V gene are SEHNR and FQNEAQ (reference sequence). V was pared by 3 bases and J by 1 base, with 4 bases of the junction left unmatched. CDR3 DNA sequence: TGTGCCAGCAGCTTGGCAGACAGGGGGAACACTGAAGCTTTCTTT. Residues: CASSLADRGNTEAFF.

The J gene is TRBJ2-6, the V gene TRBV6-4; the match to TRBD1 covers 7 bases. The germline CDR1 and CDR2 sequences are MRHNA and SNTAGT. The CDR3 extends over 18 amino acids. Trimming removed 6 bases from V and 0 bases from J; junction bases left unmatched: 11. The DNA of the CDR3 is TGTGCCAGCAGCCCGTACCGGGACAGCATCTCTGGGGCCAACGTCCTGACTTTC. It translates to CASSPYRDSISGANVLTF.

The gene calls are TRBV7-9 and TRBJ2-7, with a possible D match to TRBD2 (6 bases). V was pared by 10 bases and J by 6 bases, with 31 bases between. CDR3 length equals 17 residues. Germline CDR1 SEHNR, CDR2 FQNEAQ (reference sequence). The CDR3 here is CATETAGRRSSTFEQYF. DNA of the CDR3: TGTGCCACCGAGACCGCGGGAAGGCGGTCTTCTACGTTCGAGCAGTACTTC.

This clone showed up just a few times. This chain links TRBV11-1 with TRBJ2-7; D uncertain. Germline CDR1 and CDR2: SGHAT and FQDESV (reference sequence). The CDR3 length is 15 residues. V lost 1 base and J 6 bases, leaving 16 bases between the germline ends. CDR3 nucleotides: TGTGCCAGCAGCTTAGAGAGACTCCGTATTTCCGAGCAGTACTTC. It specifies CASSLERLRISEQYF.

The chain links TRBV7-6 to TRBJ1-6; TRBD1 matches 8 bases. This CDR3 spans 15 amino acids. The germline V gene has CDR1 SGHVS and CDR2 FNYEAQ. Trimming took 5 bases from V and 9 from J; bases not matched to a gene: 9. The chain's CDR3 is CASSPRTGIISPLHF. The CDR3 DNA follows: TGTGCCAGCAGCCCCCGGACAGGGATTATTTCACCCCTCCACTTT.

This clone was seen only a few times. This chain uses TRBV19 with TRBJ2-5, with 7 bases lining up with TRBD1. The CDR3 has 15 amino acids. The junction had 12 bases not matched to a gene; V was cut back by 6 bases and J by 5 bases. Per germline, CDR1 LNHDA and CDR2 SQIVND (reference sequence). The CDR3 DNA is TGTGCCAGTAGCTCCCCTCTGACAGGGCCCGAGACCCAGTACTTC. This codes for CASSSPLTGPETQYF.

The chain is built from TRBV5-1 and TRBJ2-7; D unresolved. Germline V gene sequence: CDR1 SGHRS, CDR2 YFSETQ. There are 12 residues in the CDR3. Trimming stripped 1 base from V and 5 bases from J, with 7 bases between. CDR3 in amino acids: CASSLSSDEQYF. The DNA of the CDR3 is TGCGCCAGCAGCTTGTCGTCAGACGAGCAGTACTTC.

The chain recombines TRBV7-2 with TRBJ2-2, with 8 bases that match TRBD2. CDR1 SGHTA and CDR2 FQGNSA come from the germline V gene. The V gene end was trimmed by 3 bases and the J gene end by 4 bases; junction bases not matched to a gene: 4. CDR3 length equals 15 residues. This chain's CDR3 is CASSFAGGGTGELFF. The CDR3 DNA follows: TGTGCCAGCAGCTTCGCGGGGGGCGGCACCGGGGAGCTGTTTTTT. Using reference TRBV7-2 and TRBJ2-2 for the parts outside the CDR3, the full variable domain is GAGVSQSPSNKVTEKGKDVELRCDPISGHTALYWYRQSLGQGLEFLIYFQGNSAPDKSGLPSDRFSAERTGGSVSTLTIQRTQQEDSAVYLCASSFAGGGTGELFFGEGSRLTVL.

The chain links TRBV6-1 to TRBJ1-6; possible D gene TRBD1, 6 bases. This CDR3 is built from 14 residues. Per the germline V gene, CDR1 is MNHNS and CDR2 is SASEGT. Deletions cut 4 bases from V and 4 bases from J, with 8 bases between. CDR3 coding DNA: TGTGCCAGCAGTGGGGACATTTATAATTCACCCCTCCACTTT. This translates into CASSGDIYNSPLHF.

The genes are TRBV4-1 and TRBJ1-5; D remains ambiguous. The CDR3 extends over 13 amino acids. The ends were cut back, 4 bases at V and 9 bases at J, with 13 bases in the middle. Germline V gene sequence: CDR1 MGHRA, CDR2 YSYEKL. The CDR3: CASSPQAPVPQHF. DNA for the CDR3: TGCGCCAGCAGCCCCCAGGCCCCGGTGCCCCAGCATTTT.

The chain employs TRBV5-4 and TRBJ1-2; TRBD1 matches 7 bases. Trimming took 3 bases from V and 0 from J; bases not matched to a gene: 8. Germline CDR1 is SGHNT and CDR2 is YYREEE (reference sequence). This CDR3 is 16 amino acids long. CDR3 region: CASSSMDRMSNYGYTF. In nucleotides, the CDR3 is TGTGCCAGCAGCTCGATGGACAGGATGTCTAACTATGGCTACACCTTC.

The chain employs TRBV9 and TRBJ2-2, with a tentative D call TRBD2 (5 bases). V was pared by 1 base and J by 6 bases, with 13 bases between. This CDR3 has 15 amino acids. Germline assignment: CDR1 SGDLS and CDR2 YYNGEE. Here the CDR3 DNA reads TGTGCCAGCAGCGTATGGACTGACGATCCCGGGGAGCTGTTTTTT. Protein sequence: CASSVWTDDPGELFF.

This clone came up once. The chain carries TRBV5-1 and TRBJ1-4; 8 nucleotides agree with TRBD1. The CDR3 extends over 14 amino acids. V lost 2 bases to trimming and J lost 4 bases; unmatched junction nucleotides: 1. Germline lookup yields CDR1 SGHRS and CDR2 YFSETQ. For the CDR3, the DNA is TGCGCCAGCAGCTTCGGACAGGGTAATGAAAAACTGTTTTTT. The encoded protein is CASSFGQGNEKLFF.

This clone came up once. The chain is built from TRBV28 and TRBJ1-1; 9 nucleotides agree with TRBD1. Germline CDR1 is MDHEN and CDR2 is SYDVKM. V lost 3 bases, J lost 0 bases, and 8 bases stayed unmatched. The CDR3 runs to 17 residues. CDR3: CASSFEGQGIMNTEAFF. For the CDR3, the DNA is TGTGCCAGCAGTTTTGAGGGACAGGGAATCATGAACACTGAAGCTTTCTTT.

V gene TRBV9 combines with J gene TRBJ2-7; 10 bases fit TRBD2. The V gene's germline CDR1 is SGDLS and CDR2 YYNGEE. The CDR3 consists of 16 residues. Germline trimming cut 3 bases from V and 3 bases from J; bases unmatched to any gene: 9. CDR3 amino acids: CASSASYGTSVYEQYF. Written as DNA, the CDR3 is TGTGCCAGCAGCGCGTCCTACGGGACTAGCGTCTACGAGCAGTACTTC. Drawing the rest from reference TRBV9 and TRBJ2-7, the complete variable domain is DSGVTQTPKHLITATGQRVTLRCSPRSGDLSVYWYQQSLDQGLQFLIQYYNGEERAKGNILERFSAQQFPDLHSELNLSSLELGDSALYFCASSASYGTSVYEQYFGPGTRLTVT.

The chain combines TRBV4-1 with TRBJ2-7; 9 nucleotides agree with TRBD1. Germline CDR1 and CDR2: MGHRA and YSYEKL. This CDR3 spans 15 amino acids. The trim removed 4 bases at V and 0 bases at J, leaving 4 bases unmatched. CDR3 DNA: TGCGCCAGCAGCCCCCGGGACAGGGTCTCCTACGAGCAGTACTTC. Its protein is CASSPRDRVSYEQYF.